This entry lists 2 T cell receptor beta chains sequenced from one sample in a study of blood T cell repertoires in COVID-19. Data came from immunoSEQ multiplex PCR; TCRdb stores just in-frame clones and leaves some out. The sample records nearly 110,000 clones, around 89% being singletons. The sequenced material came from peripheral blood. The receptors derive from a man between 50 and 59 years old with active or convalescent COVID-19.

The chain employs TRBV27 and TRBJ2-3; 9 nucleotides agree with TRBD2. CDR3 length: 15 residues. Per germline, CDR1 MNHEY and CDR2 SMNVEV (reference sequence). The junction had 8 bases not matched to a gene; V was cut back by 5 bases and J by 5 bases. CDR3 DNA: TGTGCCAGCAGTCCTCCGGGACTAGCTGGAGATACGCAGTATTTT. Translated: CASSPPGLAGDTQYF.

The chain couples TRBV5-1 to TRBJ1-1, with TRBD1 matching 7 bases. This CDR3 has 14 residues. V shed 3 bases and J 1 base; nucleotides not matched to a gene: 3. Germline V gene lookup returns CDR1 SGHRS and CDR2 YFSETQ. CDR3 in DNA: TGCGCCAGCAGCTGGGACAGCCGGAACACTGAAGCTTTCTTT. This gives the protein CASSWDSRNTEAFF.